The 2 T cell receptor beta chains below come from one sample, sequenced in a study of T-cell reconstitution after alpha-beta-depleted transplantation in children. Unique molecular identifiers were built into the TCRbeta library. TCRdb passed the PCR reads through MiXCR, listing each CDR3 protein once. The data hold around 960,000 distinct CDR3 sequences, with roughly 29% observed a single time. Source: PBMCs, mostly from graft donor cells, taken 360 days after TCRalphabeta/CD19-depleted stem cell transplant. The receptors shown here come from a boy in the first two years of life who had a stem cell transplant for SCID, so the T cells may come from the graft donor.

The sample holds many counts of this clonotype. The rearrangement links TRBV20-1 to TRBJ2-1; 12 nucleotides align to TRBD2. CDR3 length equals 14 residues. Trimming cost V 5 bases and J 7 bases; bases outside gene matches: 6. The germline V gene has CDR1 DFQATT and CDR2 SNEGSKA (reference sequence). The CDR3 sequence is CSAFTSGGPNEQFF. CDR3 DNA: TGCAGTGCTTTCACTAGCGGGGGGCCAAATGAGCAGTTCTTC.

The chain couples TRBV7-9 to TRBJ1-4; D is undetermined. There are 15 residues in the CDR3. Germline V lookup: CDR1 SEHNR, CDR2 FQNEAQ (reference sequence). The ends were cut back, 0 bases at V and 4 bases at J, with 9 bases in the middle. The CDR3 loop is CASSLAPDGNEKLFF. The CDR3 region has the DNA TGTGCCAGCAGCTTAGCCCCGGACGGTAATGAAAAACTGTTTTTT.